The source of this T cell receptor (beta chain) is a study of monozygotic twins with inflammatory bowel disease (dated 2019 in TCRdb). For the study in its entirety: The full study comprised about 28 monozygotic twin pairs: nine German pairs (four IBD-concordant, five IBD-discordant) and 19 IBD-discordant Danish pairs. The search for disease-associated traits relied mainly on comparing, within discordant pairs, IBD patients with their genetically identical healthy co-twins. Each individual had, on average, about 151 000 unique TCRalpha sequences and 181 000 unique TCRbeta sequences available for analysis. Overall results and qualifications from the work: No difference in repertoire similarity was observed between concordant and discordant twins, possibly owing to limited statistical power. The analysis was unable to tell apart different T cell subtypes. Because patients received different immunosuppressive treatments, the repertoires may have picked up extra background noise and variability between individuals. Fewer clonotypes were shared with other individuals by IBD patients than by healthy twins, most markedly in patients showing signs of disease activity. The results gave no support for a single strong signal or clonotype linked to IBD. Measured by the inverse Simpson index, TCRbeta repertoire diversity was lower in IBD patients than in their healthy co-twins.

Counted from cysteine to phenylalanine, this CDR3 has 16 amino acids. The entry carries no DNA sequence. The library was generated by 5' RACE. Preparation of each TCR library used approximately 3,200 ng of total RNA. cDNA was synthesized with SMARTScribe reverse transcriptase in eight separate reactions per sample. During cDNA synthesis, template switching was used to introduce unique molecular identifiers that contained a 6-nucleotide sample barcode. TCRalpha and TCRbeta cDNA was amplified by two nested PCRs of approximately 17 and 9 cycles, with bead purification after each PCR. Before amplification, cDNA was treated with uracil DNA-glycosylase and purified using the QIAquick PCR purification kit. In the second PCR, Illumina TruSeq-compatible adapters and sample-specific barcodes were added. Library quality and concentration were assessed using TapeStation and Qubit, and roughly 5 ng of each library was pooled. The pooled libraries were sequenced with 2 x 100 bp reads and custom sequencing primers on an Illumina HiSeq2500 single-index Rapid Run. The authors processed their data as follows. MiGEC version 1.2.6 was used for UMI-based consensus assembly, which corrected PCR and sequencing errors. MiXCR version 2.1.1 was used to carry out V(D)J alignment, clonotype assembly and CDR3 extraction. Normalisation of gene usage, clonotype sharing and MAIT/NKT TCR abundance was achieved by analysing the top 1000, 10 000 and 20 000 clonotypes per sample. After downsampling to 27 000 UMIs, diversity was calculated as the inverse Simpson index using the vegan R package. Statistical testing used paired Mann-Whitney U tests on the discordant twin pairs and applied Benjamini-Hochberg correction for multiple testing. TCRdb reanalyzed the reads, keeping one entry per CDR3 protein sequence and omitting DNA. The V and J calls follow TCRdb's processing rather than the paper's. The sample's table lists a count of approximately 85,000 distinct CDR3 sequences. The top ten clones comprise less than 7.5% of the sample.

In the case of this clonotype: It lacks a known antigen.

From each donor, a roughly 2.6 ml peripheral blood sample was collected into PAXgene tubes and stored at -80 degrees C. Without T cell sorting, total RNA was isolated from whole blood using the PAXgene blood miRNA kit on an automated QIAcube. Deep TCRalpha and TCRbeta repertoire profiling with unique molecular barcoding was performed on peripheral blood of monozygotic twin pairs concordant or discordant for inflammatory bowel disease. For every twin pair, smoking habits were documented, and each individual was categorised as a current, former or never smoker. Sequencing input: blood. The chain is assembled from TRBV12-3 or TRBV12-4 and TRBJ2-3; the D call of TRBD1 rests on TCRdb alone, since no DNA is present to check it. The TCR comes from a human donor with ulcerative colitis or Crohn's disease, or a healthy co-twin of an affected twin (not recorded which). This receptor has the CDR3 CASSIDRGSLPDTQYF.